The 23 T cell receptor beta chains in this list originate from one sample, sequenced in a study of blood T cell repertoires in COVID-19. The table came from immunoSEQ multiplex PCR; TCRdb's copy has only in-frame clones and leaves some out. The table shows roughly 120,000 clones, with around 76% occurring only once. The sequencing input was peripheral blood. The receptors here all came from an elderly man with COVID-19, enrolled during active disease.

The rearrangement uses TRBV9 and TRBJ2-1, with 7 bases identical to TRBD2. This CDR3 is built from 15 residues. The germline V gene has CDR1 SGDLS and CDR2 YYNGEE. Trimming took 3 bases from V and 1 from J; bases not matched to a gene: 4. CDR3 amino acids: CASSAPSGSYNEQFF. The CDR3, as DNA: TGTGCCAGCAGCGCCCCTAGCGGTTCCTACAATGAGCAGTTCTTC.

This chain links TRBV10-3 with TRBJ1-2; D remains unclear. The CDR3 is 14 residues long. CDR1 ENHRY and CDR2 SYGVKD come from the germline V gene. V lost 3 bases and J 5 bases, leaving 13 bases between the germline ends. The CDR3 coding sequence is TGTGCCATCAGTGATATAACGGTTTCGTATGGCTACACCTTC. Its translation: CAISDITVSYGYTF.

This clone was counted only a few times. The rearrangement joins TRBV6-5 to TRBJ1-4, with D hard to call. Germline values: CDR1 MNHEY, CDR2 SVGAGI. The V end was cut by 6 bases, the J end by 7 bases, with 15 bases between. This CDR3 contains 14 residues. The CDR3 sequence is CASRGWGGSEKLFF. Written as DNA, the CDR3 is TGTGCCAGCAGAGGTTGGGGAGGGAGTGAAAAACTGTTTTTT.

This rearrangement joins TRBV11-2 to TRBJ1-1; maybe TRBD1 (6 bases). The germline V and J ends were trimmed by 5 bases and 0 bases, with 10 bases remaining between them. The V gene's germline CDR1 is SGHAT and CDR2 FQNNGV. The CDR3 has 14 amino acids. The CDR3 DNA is TGTGCCAGCAGCCAACAGGGAATGAACACTGAAGCTTTCTTT. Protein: CASSQQGMNTEAFF.

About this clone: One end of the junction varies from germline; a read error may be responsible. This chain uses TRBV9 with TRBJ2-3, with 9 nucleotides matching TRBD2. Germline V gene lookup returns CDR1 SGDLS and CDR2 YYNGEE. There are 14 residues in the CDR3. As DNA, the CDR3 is TGTGCCAGCAGCTCTGGGACTAGCATAGATACGCAGTATTTT. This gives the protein CASSSGTSIDTQYF.

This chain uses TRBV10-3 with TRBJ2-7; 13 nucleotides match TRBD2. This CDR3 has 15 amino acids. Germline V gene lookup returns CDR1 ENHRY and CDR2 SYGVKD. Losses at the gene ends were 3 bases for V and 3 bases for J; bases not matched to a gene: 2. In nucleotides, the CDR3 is TGTGCCATCAGTGACTGGACTAGCGGGAGCTACGAGCAGTACTTC. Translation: CAISDWTSGSYEQYF.

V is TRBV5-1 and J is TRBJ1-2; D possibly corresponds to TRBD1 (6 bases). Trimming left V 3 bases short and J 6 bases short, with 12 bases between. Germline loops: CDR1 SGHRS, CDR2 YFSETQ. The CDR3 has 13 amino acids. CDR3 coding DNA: TGCGCCAGCAGCTCACAGGGTTCCCATGGCTACACCTTC. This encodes CASSSQGSHGYTF. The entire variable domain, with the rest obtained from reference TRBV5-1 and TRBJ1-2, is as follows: KAGVTQTPRYLIKTRGQQVTLSCSPISGHRSVSWYQQTPGQGLQFLFEYFSETQRNKGNFPGRFSGRQFSNSRSEMNVSTLELGDSALYLCASSSQGSHGYTFGSGTRLTVV.

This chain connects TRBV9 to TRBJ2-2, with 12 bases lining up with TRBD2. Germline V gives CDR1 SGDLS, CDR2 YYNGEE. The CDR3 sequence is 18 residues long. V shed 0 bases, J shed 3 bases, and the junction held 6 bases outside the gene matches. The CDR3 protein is CASSVGLAGVYDTGELFF. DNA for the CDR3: TGTGCCAGCAGCGTAGGACTAGCGGGAGTTTACGACACCGGGGAGCTGTTTTTT.

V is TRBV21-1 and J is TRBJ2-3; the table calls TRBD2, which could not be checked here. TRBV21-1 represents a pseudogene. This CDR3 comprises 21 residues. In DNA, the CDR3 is TGTGCCAGCAGCAAATGCGGAGCGGGAGGCCCCTGCTTTTGGAGCACAGATACGCAGTATTTT. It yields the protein CASSKCGAGGPCFWSTDTQYF.

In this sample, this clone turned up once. The chain's CDR3 is CASSPKGLPGSYNEQFF. The DNA for the CDR3 is TGTGCCAGCTCACCAAAAGGACTTCCCGGATCCTACAATGAGCAGTTCTTC. V and J are TRBV18 and TRBJ2-1; tentatively, D is TRBD2 (5 bases). Germline-derived CDR1 and CDR2 are KGHSH and LQKENI. Trimming took 2 bases from V and 1 from J, leaving 15 bases between them. This CDR3 contains 17 residues.

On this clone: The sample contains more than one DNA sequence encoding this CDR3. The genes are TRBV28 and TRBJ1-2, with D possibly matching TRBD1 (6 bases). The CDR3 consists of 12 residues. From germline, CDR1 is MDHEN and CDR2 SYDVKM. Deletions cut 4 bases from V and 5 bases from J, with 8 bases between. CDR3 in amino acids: CASSSQGYGYTF. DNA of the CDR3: TGTGCCAGCAGTTCCCAGGGGTATGGCTACACCTTC.

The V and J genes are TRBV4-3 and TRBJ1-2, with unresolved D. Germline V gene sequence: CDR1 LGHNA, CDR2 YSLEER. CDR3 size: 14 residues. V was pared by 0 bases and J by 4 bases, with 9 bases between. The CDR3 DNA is TGCGCCAGCAGCCAAGAGCGGGCCAGCTATGGCTACACCTTC. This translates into CASSQERASYGYTF.

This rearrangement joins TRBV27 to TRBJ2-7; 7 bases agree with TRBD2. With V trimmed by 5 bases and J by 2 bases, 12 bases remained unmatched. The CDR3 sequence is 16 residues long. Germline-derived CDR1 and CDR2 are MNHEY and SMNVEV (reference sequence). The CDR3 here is CASSRREGRAPYEQYF. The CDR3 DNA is TGTGCCAGCAGTCGCCGGGAAGGGAGGGCACCCTACGAGCAGTACTTC.

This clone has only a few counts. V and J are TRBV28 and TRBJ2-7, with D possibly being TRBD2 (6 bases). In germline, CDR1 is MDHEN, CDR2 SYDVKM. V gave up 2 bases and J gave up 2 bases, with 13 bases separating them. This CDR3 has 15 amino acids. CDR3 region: CASSLVGGEAYEQYF. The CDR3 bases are TGTGCCAGCAGTTTAGTAGGAGGGGAAGCCTACGAGCAGTACTTC.

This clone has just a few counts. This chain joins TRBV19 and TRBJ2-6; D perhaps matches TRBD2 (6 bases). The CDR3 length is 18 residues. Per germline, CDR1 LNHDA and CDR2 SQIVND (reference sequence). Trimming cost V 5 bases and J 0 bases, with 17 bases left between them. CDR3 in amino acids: CASSYETRPSSGANVLTF. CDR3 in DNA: TGTGCCAGTAGTTATGAGACTAGACCCTCCTCTGGGGCCAACGTCCTGACTTTC. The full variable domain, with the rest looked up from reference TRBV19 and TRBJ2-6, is DGGITQSPKYLFRKEGQNVTLSCEQNLNHDAMYWYRQDPGQGLRLIYYSQIVNDFQKGDIAEGYSVSREKKESFPLTVTSAQKNPTAFYLCASSYETRPSSGANVLTFGAGSRLTVL.

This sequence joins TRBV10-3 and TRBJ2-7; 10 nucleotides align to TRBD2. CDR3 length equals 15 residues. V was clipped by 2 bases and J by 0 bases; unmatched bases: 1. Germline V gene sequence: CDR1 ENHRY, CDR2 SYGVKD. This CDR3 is CAISERTSGSYEQYF. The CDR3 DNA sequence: TGTGCCATCAGTGAGCGGACTAGCGGCTCCTACGAGCAGTACTTC.

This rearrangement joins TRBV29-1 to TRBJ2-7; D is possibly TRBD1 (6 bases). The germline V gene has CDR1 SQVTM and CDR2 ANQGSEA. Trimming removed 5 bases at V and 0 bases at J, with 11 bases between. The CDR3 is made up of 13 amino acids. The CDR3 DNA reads TGCAGCGTTACAGGGACGTTCTCCTACGAGCAGTACTTC. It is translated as CSVTGTFSYEQYF.

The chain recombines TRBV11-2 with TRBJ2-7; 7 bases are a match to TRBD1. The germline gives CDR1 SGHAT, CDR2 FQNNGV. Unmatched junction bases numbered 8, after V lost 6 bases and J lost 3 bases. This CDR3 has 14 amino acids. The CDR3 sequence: CASSWEQGSYEQYF. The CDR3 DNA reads TGTGCCAGCAGTTGGGAACAGGGGAGCTACGAGCAGTACTTC.

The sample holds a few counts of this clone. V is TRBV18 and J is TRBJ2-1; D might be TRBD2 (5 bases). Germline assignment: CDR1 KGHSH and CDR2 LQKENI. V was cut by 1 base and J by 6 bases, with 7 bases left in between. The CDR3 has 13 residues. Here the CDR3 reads CASSPLGLNEQFF. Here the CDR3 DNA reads TGTGCCAGCTCACCACTAGGACTCAATGAGCAGTTCTTC.

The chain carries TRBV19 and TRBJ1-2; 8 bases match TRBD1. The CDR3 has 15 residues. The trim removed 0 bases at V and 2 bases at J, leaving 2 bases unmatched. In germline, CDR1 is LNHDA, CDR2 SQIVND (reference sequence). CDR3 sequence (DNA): TGTGCCAGTAGTATAGATTGGACAGGGAACTATGGCTACACCTTC. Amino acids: CASSIDWTGNYGYTF.

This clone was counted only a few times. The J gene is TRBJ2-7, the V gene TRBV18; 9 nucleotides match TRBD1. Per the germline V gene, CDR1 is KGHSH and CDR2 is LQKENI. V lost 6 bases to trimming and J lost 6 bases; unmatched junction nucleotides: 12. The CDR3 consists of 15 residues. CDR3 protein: CASSSTGGAESEQYF. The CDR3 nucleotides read TGTGCCAGCTCGTCCACAGGGGGCGCGGAATCCGAGCAGTACTTC.

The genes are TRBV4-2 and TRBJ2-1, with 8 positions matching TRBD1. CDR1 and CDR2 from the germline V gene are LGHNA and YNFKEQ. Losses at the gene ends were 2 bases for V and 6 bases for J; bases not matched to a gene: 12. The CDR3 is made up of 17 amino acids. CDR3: CASSQSNTGGPRNEQFF. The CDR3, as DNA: TGTGCCAGCAGCCAATCCAATACAGGGGGTCCCCGCAATGAGCAGTTCTTC.

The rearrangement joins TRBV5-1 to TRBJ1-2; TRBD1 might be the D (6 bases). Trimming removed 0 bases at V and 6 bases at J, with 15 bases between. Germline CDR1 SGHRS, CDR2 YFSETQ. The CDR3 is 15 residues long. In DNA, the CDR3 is TGCGCCAGCAGCTTGGGGCAGGGGAGTATGAATGGCTACACCTTC. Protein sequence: CASSLGQGSMNGYTF.